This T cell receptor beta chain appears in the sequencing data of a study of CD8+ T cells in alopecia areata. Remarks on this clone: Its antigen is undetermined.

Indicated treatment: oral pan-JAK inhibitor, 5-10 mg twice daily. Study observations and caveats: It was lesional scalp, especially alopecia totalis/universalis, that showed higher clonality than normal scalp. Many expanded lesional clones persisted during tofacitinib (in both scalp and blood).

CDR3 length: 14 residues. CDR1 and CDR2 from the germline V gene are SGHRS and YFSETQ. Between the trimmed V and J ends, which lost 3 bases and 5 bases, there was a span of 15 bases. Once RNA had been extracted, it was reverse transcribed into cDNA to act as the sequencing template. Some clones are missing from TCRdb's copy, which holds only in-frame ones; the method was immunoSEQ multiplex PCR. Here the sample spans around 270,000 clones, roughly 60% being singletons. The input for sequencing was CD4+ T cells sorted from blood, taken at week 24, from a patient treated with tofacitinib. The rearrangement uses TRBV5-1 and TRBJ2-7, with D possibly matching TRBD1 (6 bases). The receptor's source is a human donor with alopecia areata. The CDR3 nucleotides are TGCGCCAGCAGCTCAGATCAACAGGGACACGAGCAGTACTTC. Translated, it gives CASSSDQQGHEQYF.